This T cell receptor (beta chain) emerged from a study of glioma-infiltrating T cells (dated by TCRdb to 2015 to 2016). The study in broad terms: TCR alpha- and beta-chain repertoires were sequenced from glioma tissue, non-neoplastic brain tissue and matched peripheral blood mononuclear cells. To gauge divergence between tissue and blood T-cell populations, every tissue-infiltrating repertoire was compared against the peripheral blood repertoire from the same patient. Three low-grade glioma patients, seven to nine primary glioblastoma patients, and three non-glioma patients who contributed non-neoplastic brain tissue made up the paired cohort.

TCR alpha and beta CDR3 regions were amplified with the iRepertoire nested amplicon-rescue multiplex PCR (arm-PCR) platform from RNA. One-step reverse transcription and amplification used about 90-400 ng of tissue mRNA or PBMC total RNA as input. After bead purification, a secondary multiplex PCR added Illumina adapters, and libraries were gel-purified between 200 and 400 bp. The libraries contained internal 6-nucleotide barcodes that were used for demultiplexing. Libraries were sequenced on an Illumina MiSeq with 2x220 or 2x250 nucleotide paired-end reads. The published analysis was carried out like this. Paired reads were merged using FLASH 1.2.11 and aligned with BWA-MEM to the GRCh37 human genome, and TRA and TRB reads were then extracted. An IMGT-derived reference of cassette sequences and CDR3 motifs, with pseudogenes included, was used for V and J assignment. Reads were translated in three frames, and productive CDR3s were defined by a C…FGXG motif without stop codons. Clonotypes were defined as unique combinations of V-J cassette pair and CDR3 amino acid sequence. Hamming distance filtering was applied to reads, with thresholds set by the sequence error rate of each sample in mapped regions. TCRdb reprocessing: public reads trimmed at Q25 with fastp, clones called with MiXCR, in-frame beta chains kept. Every distinct CDR3 protein forms one entry, paired with its most common genes and DNA. The V and J calls here are based on TCRdb, not the publication. Here the sample has approximately 190,000 distinct CDR3 sequences; more than 25% occur a single time. The ten largest clones take up around 20% of the sample.

The research as a whole found: Tissue and blood shared very few CDR3 sequences, a result attributed to high CDR3 diversity and limited sampling. Group comparisons were based on small numbers of patients: three non-neoplastic, three low-grade glioma and 7 to 9 glioblastoma patients. In non-neoplastic patients, VJ-independent divergence between tissue and blood fell below expectation, whereas in all gliomas, and especially in low-grade gliomas, the divergence rose above expectation.

This clonotype was seen repeatedly, ten times or more. The target of this receptor is not known. Nothing much larger sits one base from this clone, and base qualities are not available. The junction carries 8 bases between V and J, which are trimmed by 2 bases and 3 bases respectively. CDR3 length: 13 amino acids, cysteine to phenylalanine. Solely the CDR3 DNA is kept, with 39 bases framed from the first base. From the germline V gene, CDR1 is MNHEY and CDR2 is SVGEGT. This clonotype originated in a human donor with low-grade glioma or glioblastoma, undergoing nonglioma brain surgery, or in good health (not recorded which). This chain is built from TRBV6-2 or TRBV6-3 and TRBJ2-7; a weak D assignment points to TRBD2 (5 bases agree). The sample comprised glioma tissue, nonneoplastic brain tissue, or PBMCs (not recorded which). The CDR3 protein: CASSYEEDYEQYF. DNA sequence: TGTGCCAGCAGTTACGAGGAGGACTACGAGCAGTACTTC.